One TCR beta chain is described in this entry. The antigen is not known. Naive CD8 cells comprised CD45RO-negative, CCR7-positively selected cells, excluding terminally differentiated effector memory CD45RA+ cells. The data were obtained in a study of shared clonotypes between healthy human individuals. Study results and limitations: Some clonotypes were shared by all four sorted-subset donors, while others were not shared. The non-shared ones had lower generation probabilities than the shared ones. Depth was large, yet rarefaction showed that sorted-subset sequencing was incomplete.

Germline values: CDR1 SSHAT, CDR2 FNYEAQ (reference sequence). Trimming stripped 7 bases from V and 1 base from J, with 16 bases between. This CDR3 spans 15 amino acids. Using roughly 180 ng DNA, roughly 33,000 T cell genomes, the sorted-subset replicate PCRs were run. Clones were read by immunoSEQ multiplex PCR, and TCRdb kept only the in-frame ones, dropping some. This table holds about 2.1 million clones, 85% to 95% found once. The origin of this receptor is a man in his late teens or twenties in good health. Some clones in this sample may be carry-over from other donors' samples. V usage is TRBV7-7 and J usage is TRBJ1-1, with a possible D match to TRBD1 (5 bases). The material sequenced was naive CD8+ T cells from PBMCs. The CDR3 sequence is CASTIEVGTNTEAFF. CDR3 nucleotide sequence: TGTGCCAGCACCATCGAGGTGGGGACGAACACTGAAGCTTTCTTT.